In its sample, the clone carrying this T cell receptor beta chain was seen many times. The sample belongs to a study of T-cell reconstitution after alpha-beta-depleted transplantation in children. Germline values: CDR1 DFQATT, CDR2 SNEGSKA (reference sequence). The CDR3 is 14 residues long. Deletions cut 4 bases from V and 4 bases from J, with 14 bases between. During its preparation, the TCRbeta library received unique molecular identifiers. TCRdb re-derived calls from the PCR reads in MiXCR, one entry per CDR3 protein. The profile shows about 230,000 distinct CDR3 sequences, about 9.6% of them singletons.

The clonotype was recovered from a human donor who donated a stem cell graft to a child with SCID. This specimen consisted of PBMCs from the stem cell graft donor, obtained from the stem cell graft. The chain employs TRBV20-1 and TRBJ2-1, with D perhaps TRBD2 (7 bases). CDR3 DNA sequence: TGCAGTGCTACGGGGGGCTTTCCATACAATGAGCAGTTCTTC. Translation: CSATGGFPYNEQFF.